Listed here are 29 T cell receptor beta chains from one sample, sequenced in a study of cytomegalovirus exposure and HLA in healthy donors. Vbeta (60) and Jbeta (13) primers were used in the PCR. Assay: immunoSEQ multiplex PCR; the TCRdb copy retains only in-frame clones and omits some. The table shows 110,000 or so clones, with 65% to 85% occurring only once. Sequencing used PBMCs. Source of these receptors: a young woman in good health and CMV-seronegative.

As for this clone: Other DNA sequences in this specimen translate into the identical CDR3. The chain couples TRBV15 to TRBJ2-5; 13 nucleotides agree with TRBD2. Per the germline V gene, CDR1 is LNHNV and CDR2 is YYDKDF (reference sequence). The CDR3 covers 16 residues. J lost 5 bases, V lost 3 bases, and 6 bases had no gene match. In nucleotides, the CDR3 is TGTGCCACCAGCAGCGATAGGACTAGCGGGAGTGAGACCCAGTACTTC. Amino acids: CATSSDRTSGSETQYF.

This chain connects TRBV5-6 to TRBJ1-4; D might be TRBD1 (5 bases). The CDR3 loop spans 14 amino acids. Germline V gene sequence: CDR1 SGHDT, CDR2 YYEEEE. V lost 3 bases and J lost 7, with 13 bases in between. The chain's CDR3 is CASSSGGALEKLFF. The CDR3 DNA follows: TGTGCCAGCAGCTCCGGTGGGGCTCTTGAAAAACTGTTTTTT.

The V and J genes are TRBV6-1 and TRBJ2-1; tentatively, D is TRBD1 (5 bases). The CDR3 contains 15 residues. Per the germline V gene, CDR1 is MNHNS and CDR2 is SASEGT. Trimming shortened V by 6 bases and J by 7 bases, and 19 bases separated the two germline ends. CDR3 protein: CASREDILGGNEQFF. The CDR3 coding sequence is TGTGCCAGCAGAGAGGACATTTTAGGTGGAAATGAGCAGTTCTTC.

The chain couples TRBV19 to TRBJ2-1, with TRBD2 matching over 7 bases. This CDR3 has 17 amino acids. V lost 6 bases to trimming and J lost 0 bases; unmatched junction nucleotides: 11. Germline assignment: CDR1 LNHDA and CDR2 SQIVND (reference sequence). CDR3 coding DNA: TGTGCCAGTAGGGGAGGGGTTAGCCTTACCTCCTACAATGAGCAGTTCTTC. It yields the protein CASRGGVSLTSYNEQFF.

V gene TRBV4-1 combines with J gene TRBJ1-6, with TRBD1 matching over 10 bases. CDR1 and CDR2 from the germline V gene are MGHRA and YSYEKL. The CDR3 has 15 amino acids. Trimming cost V 4 bases and J 8 bases; bases outside gene matches: 5. The CDR3 reads CASSRTGTGDSPLHF. CDR3 sequence (DNA): TGCGCCAGCAGCCGAACCGGGACAGGGGATTCACCCCTCCACTTT.

The chain recombines TRBV7-2 with TRBJ2-7; the match to TRBD1 covers 7 bases. The CDR3 is 12 amino acids. The trim removed 7 bases at V and 6 bases at J, leaving 6 bases unmatched. CDR1 is SGHTA and CDR2 is FQGNSA in the germline V gene. The CDR3 DNA follows: TGTGCCAGCACCATAGGGGGCAGCGAGCAGTACTTC. Its translation: CASTIGGSEQYF.

The count of this clone is one. The chain couples TRBV20-1 to TRBJ1-2; 9 bases fit TRBD1. The CDR3 length is 11 residues. Germline assignment: CDR1 DFQATT and CDR2 SNEGSKA (reference sequence). In DNA, the CDR3 is TGCAGAGGGACAGGGACCTATGGCTACACCTTC. It specifies CRGTGTYGYTF.

The CDR3 here is CASSLAAGGANYGYTF. CDR3 bases: TGTGCCAGCAGCTTGGCGGCAGGAGGAGCTAACTATGGCTACACCTTC. J is TRBJ1-2 and V is TRBV5-6, with D unclear. CDR1 and CDR2 from the germline V gene are SGHDT and YYEEEE. The CDR3 is 16 amino acids. Trimming removed 0 bases at V and 0 bases at J, with 12 bases between.

The V and J genes are TRBV7-8 and TRBJ2-7; possible D gene TRBD2, 5 bases. The CDR3 totals 14 residues. Trimming stripped 4 bases from V and 2 bases from J, with 12 bases between. CDR1 and CDR2 from the germline V gene are SGHVS and FQNEAQ. CDR3 bases: TGTGCCAGCAGCTCGAGCGGTCGGACCTACGAGCAGTACTTC. This codes for CASSSSGRTYEQYF.

The rearrangement uses TRBV5-4 and TRBJ1-2, with 7 nucleotides matching TRBD1. Germline V gives CDR1 SGHNT, CDR2 YYREEE (reference sequence). Unmatched junction bases numbered 4, after V lost 0 bases and J lost 5 bases. CDR3 length: 14 residues. CDR3 amino acids: CASSLALQGYGYTF. The CDR3 DNA follows: TGTGCCAGCAGCTTGGCCTTACAGGGGTATGGCTACACCTTC.

The DNA for the CDR3 is TGTGCCACCAGTTTGCCCGGAGGCCCCTTAGAGGGCGAGCAGTACTTC. It codes for CATSLPGGPLEGEQYF. This rearrangement joins TRBV15 to TRBJ2-7; D may be TRBD2 (5 bases). The V gene's germline CDR1 is LNHNV and CDR2 YYDKDF (reference sequence). The V and J ends lost 6 bases and 6 bases respectively, with 24 bases between them. This CDR3 is built from 16 residues.

V gene TRBV11-3 combines with J gene TRBJ2-1; maybe TRBD1 (6 bases). Trimming cost V 8 bases and J 10 bases, with 15 bases left between them. The CDR3 loop spans 12 amino acids. The V gene's germline CDR1 is SGHNT and CDR2 YENEEA. The DNA of the CDR3 is TGTGCCAGCGCCTTTTTCAGGGGAGAGCAGTTCTTC. It yields the protein CASAFFRGEQFF.

The CDR3 loop reads CASRSRDGNTIYF. Here the CDR3 DNA reads TGTGCCAGCAGAAGCCGGGATGGAAACACCATATATTTT. The chain recombines TRBV2 with TRBJ1-3; no clear D gene. From germline, CDR1 is SNHLY and CDR2 FYNNEI. This CDR3 comprises 13 residues. V lost 6 bases to trimming and J lost 3 bases, with 9 bases between them.

The chain links TRBV7-2 to TRBJ1-2; TRBD1 matches at 7 bases. V trimming: 1 base; J trimming: 5 bases; junction bases outside the gene matches: 7. Germline V gene sequence: CDR1 SGHTA, CDR2 FQGNSA. The CDR3 totals 15 residues. The chain's CDR3 is CASSLERQGVYGYTF. In DNA, the CDR3 is TGTGCCAGCAGCTTAGAAAGGCAGGGGGTTTATGGCTACACCTTC.

J is TRBJ2-1 and V is TRBV30, with D maybe TRBD1 (6 bases). The germline gives CDR1 GTSNPN, CDR2 SVGIG (reference sequence). The CDR3 has 12 amino acids. V gave up 2 bases and J gave up 13 bases, with 15 bases separating them. In DNA, the CDR3 is TGTGCCTGGAGTCCCACCCCAGGGGAACAGTTCTTC. Encoded protein: CAWSPTPGEQFF.

The rearrangement links TRBV12-5 to TRBJ1-5; 10 nucleotides line up with TRBD1. V was clipped by 1 base and J by 10 bases; unmatched bases: 10. Germline CDR1 reads LGHNT; CDR2 reads FRNRAP. The CDR3 covers 16 residues. The CDR3 bases are TGTGCTAGTGGTTTGGCCGGGACAGGGGAGGGGTACCCCCAGCATTTT. This codes for CASGLAGTGEGYPQHF.

The chain recombines TRBV19 with TRBJ1-6, with 7 bases lining up with TRBD1. J was trimmed by 9 bases and V by 5 bases; bases with no gene match: 10. The CDR3 loop spans 15 amino acids. Germline V gene lookup returns CDR1 LNHDA and CDR2 SQIVND (reference sequence). The CDR3 is CASSLREGASSPLHF. The CDR3 bases are TGTGCCAGTAGTCTCCGAGAGGGGGCAAGTTCACCCCTCCACTTT.

The chain is built from TRBV7-9 and TRBJ2-2; D remains ambiguous. This CDR3 spans 14 amino acids. V was trimmed by 5 bases and J by 4 bases, leaving 11 bases between them. The germline gives CDR1 SEHNR, CDR2 FQNEAQ (reference sequence). CDR3 coding DNA: TGTGCCAGCAGCCGAGGTAGTCGCACCGGGGAGCTGTTTTTT. Its protein is CASSRGSRTGELFF.

CDR3 nucleotide sequence: TGTGCCAGTAGTCCTGGGGGGGGTAGCTATGGCTACACCTTC. Residues: CASSPGGGSYGYTF. This chain joins TRBV19 and TRBJ1-2; TRBD1 is a possible D gene (5 bases). Germline values: CDR1 LNHDA, CDR2 SQIVND (reference sequence). Between the trimmed V and J ends, which lost 5 bases and 4 bases, there was a span of 14 bases. CDR3 length equals 14 residues.

This clone was seen a few times. V is TRBV7-2 and J is TRBJ1-6; the match to TRBD1 covers 8 bases. Germline CDR1 SGHTA, CDR2 FQGNSA. The CDR3 runs to 15 residues. V trimming: 7 bases; J trimming: 3 bases; junction bases outside the gene matches: 5. CDR3 protein: CASNPGTGYNSPLHF. CDR3 DNA: TGTGCCAGCAACCCAGGGACAGGCTATAATTCACCCCTCCACTTT. Full variable domain (missing parts from reference TRBV7-2 and TRBJ1-6): GAGVSQSPSNKVTEKGKDVELRCDPISGHTALYWYRQSLGQGLEFLIYFQGNSAPDKSGLPSDRFSAERTGGSVSTLTIQRTQQEDSAVYLCASNPGTGYNSPLHFGNGTRLTVT.

This chain joins TRBV6-1 and TRBJ2-1; the D gene is possibly TRBD2 (5 bases). There are 13 residues in the CDR3. Looked up from germline, CDR1 is MNHNS and CDR2 is SASEGT. V dropped 2 bases and J dropped 10 bases, with 12 bases sitting between them. In DNA form, the CDR3 reads TGTGCCAGCAGTGAAAGGGCCCAGCGGGAGCAGTTCTTC. It is translated as CASSERAQREQFF.

V and J are TRBV27 and TRBJ1-3, with 7 bases aligning to TRBD1. The CDR3 has 14 amino acids. The V segment lost 2 bases and the J segment 11 bases; nucleotides outside the gene matches: 9. The germline V gene encodes CDR1 MNHEY and CDR2 SMNVEV (reference sequence). In DNA, the CDR3 is TGTGCCAGCAGTTTAAGACAGGGCGCCTTCCCCATATATTTT. Translation: CASSLRQGAFPIYF.

With regard to this clone: Different DNA sequences within this sample yield the same CDR3. J is TRBJ2-2 and V is TRBV5-1; D is unresolved. Germline CDR1 and CDR2: SGHRS and YFSETQ. The CDR3 consists of 16 residues. V was clipped by 0 bases and J by 2 bases, with 11 bases between them. The chain's CDR3 is CASSLGLAANTGELFF. CDR3 nucleotide sequence: TGCGCCAGCAGCTTGGGGCTGGCGGCCAACACCGGGGAGCTGTTTTTT.

The gene calls are TRBV11-3 and TRBJ2-1; D possibly corresponds to TRBD1 (6 bases). Germline V CDR1 and CDR2: SGHNT, YENEEA. CDR3 length: 15 residues. V was pared by 4 bases and J by 2 bases, with 12 bases between. The CDR3 sequence: CASSSNRDTYNEQFF. The CDR3 DNA reads TGTGCCAGCAGCTCCAACCGGGACACCTACAATGAGCAGTTCTTC.

This chain joins TRBV18 and TRBJ1-1, with D perhaps TRBD1 (6 bases). V lost 1 base and J lost 3, with 18 bases in between. There are 17 residues in the CDR3. CDR1 KGHSH and CDR2 LQKENI come from the germline V gene. CDR3 coding DNA: TGTGCCAGCTCACCACAACAGGAGATGGCAGGGGACACTGAAGCTTTCTTT. It specifies CASSPQQEMAGDTEAFF.

The chain couples TRBV5-1 to TRBJ2-5, with 12 bases identical to TRBD2. The germline V gene has CDR1 SGHRS and CDR2 YFSETQ. The CDR3 loop spans 17 amino acids. V lost 5 bases, J lost 5 bases, and 13 bases stayed unmatched. Here the CDR3 DNA reads TGCGCCAGCAGGACCACGGCTAGCGGGAGGGCCGGGGAGACCCAGTACTTC. Translating it yields CASRTTASGRAGETQYF.

The genes are TRBV5-6 and TRBJ2-3, with D perhaps matching TRBD1 (7 bases). Trimming removed 7 bases from V and 0 bases from J, with 15 bases in between. Germline V gene sequence: CDR1 SGHDT, CDR2 YYEEEE. This CDR3 has 15 residues. CDR3: CASVQGLASTDTQYF. CDR3 bases: TGTGCCAGCGTACAGGGGCTAGCGAGCACAGATACGCAGTATTTT.

The chain combines TRBV11-1 with TRBJ1-1, with TRBD1 matching 10 bases. Germline V gene data show CDR1 as SGHAT and CDR2 as FQDESV (reference sequence). The CDR3 is made up of 16 amino acids. The ends lost 0 bases at V and 4 bases at J; junction bases unmatched: 5. The CDR3 coding sequence is TGTGCCAGCAGCTTAGCGGGACAGGGGAAGGGCACTGAAGCTTTCTTT. It is translated as CASSLAGQGKGTEAFF.

J is TRBJ1-1 and V is TRBV11-1; D might be TRBD1 (5 bases). Germline V gene data show CDR1 as SGHAT and CDR2 as FQDESV (reference sequence). V lost 4 bases, J lost 1 base, and 10 bases lay in between. This CDR3 has 14 amino acids. DNA of the CDR3: TGTGCCAGCAGCTCAGACAGAACGAACACTGAAGCTTTCTTT. This codes for CASSSDRTNTEAFF.